This is a list of T cell receptor beta chains from one sample in a study of PD-1 blockade in mismatch repair-deficient tumors. Measured with immunoSEQ multiplex PCR; TCRdb has only the in-frame clones, and not every one. The sample contains some 27,000 clones, less than 85% of which appear only once. The material was PBMCs, obtained before pembrolizumab treatment. Receptor source: an adult with mismatch repair-deficient cancer. Both conserved end residues are trimmed from each CDR3.

v_gene | len | CDR3aa
TRBV18 | 11 | ASSPTPDQPQH
TRBV18 | 13 | ASSQSWRGNTEAF
TRBV2 | 13 | ASSDRGLVNTEAF
TRBV6-1 | 13 | ASSPGPKSSYEQY
TRBV28 | 13 | ASSSMASGRGTQY
TRBV30 | 10 | AWSSGLAPQY
TRBV7-8 | 12 | ASSLWRGTGELF
TRBV19 | 15 | ASSATGTGETGTEAF
TRBV28 | 13 | ASSDDRGSRNEQF
TRBV19 | 13 | ASSRQGSSYNEQF
TRBV9 | 14 | ASSGRGSGRLETQY
TRBV18 | 11 | ASSLPGGQPQH
TRBV28 | 12 | ASRPGGEGHEQY
TRBV27 | 11 | ASSLREDQPQH
TRBV5-6 | 12 | ASSPGHLNSPLH
TRBV27 | 13 | ASSFGDRMNTEAF
TRBV30 | 12 | AYSGLAGQETQY
TRBV5-1 | 10 | ACGRETETQY
TRBV7-2 | 13 | ASSPQLITNEKLF
TRBV21-1 | 14 | ATEWPGRGITDTQY
TRBV18 | 18 | ASSGSANFWTSGAYNEQF
TRBV7-9 | 11 | ASSLERRREAF
TRBV2 | 15 | ASSPDRVISWGQPQH
TRBV2 | 14 | ASSAGTGAGNTEAF
TRBV7-3 | 12 | ASSLDRGTDTQY
TRBV5-4 | 15 | ASSRTSGSRRTDTQY
TRBV5-1 | 12 | ASSFQWELGEQY
TRBV29-1 | 13 | SAAGTSGRTYEQY
TRBV30 | 12 | ACWPTSGQETQY
TRBV28 | 14 | ASSPNTPGQEETQY
TRBV5-1 | 12 | ASSIPDSSYGYT